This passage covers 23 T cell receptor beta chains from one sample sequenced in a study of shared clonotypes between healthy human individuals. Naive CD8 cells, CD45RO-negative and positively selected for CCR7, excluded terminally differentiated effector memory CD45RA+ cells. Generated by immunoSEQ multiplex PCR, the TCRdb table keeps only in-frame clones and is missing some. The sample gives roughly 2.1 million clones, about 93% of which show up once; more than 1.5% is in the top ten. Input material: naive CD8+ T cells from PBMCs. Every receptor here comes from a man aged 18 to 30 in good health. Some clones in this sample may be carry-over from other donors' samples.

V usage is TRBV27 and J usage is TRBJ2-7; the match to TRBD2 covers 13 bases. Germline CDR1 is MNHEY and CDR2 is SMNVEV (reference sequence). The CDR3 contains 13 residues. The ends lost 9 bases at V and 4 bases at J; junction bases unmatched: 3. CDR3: CASGGLAGYEQYF. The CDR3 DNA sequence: TGTGCCAGTGGGGGACTAGCGGGGTACGAGCAGTACTTC.

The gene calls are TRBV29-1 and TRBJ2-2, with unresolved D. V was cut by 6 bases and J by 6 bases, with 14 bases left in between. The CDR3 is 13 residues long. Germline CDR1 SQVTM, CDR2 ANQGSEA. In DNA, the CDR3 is TGCAGCGTCCGAGTCCCCCTCGCCGGGGAGCTGTTTTTT. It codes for CSVRVPLAGELFF.

Here the CDR3 reads CASSHRWGRALDEQFF. The CDR3 DNA is TGTGCCAGCAGCCATCGGTGGGGCCGGGCCCTCGATGAGCAGTTCTTC. This sequence joins TRBV14 and TRBJ2-1; a possible D gene is TRBD1 (5 bases). This CDR3 is built from 16 residues. Trimming removed 3 bases at V and 8 bases at J, with 20 bases between. Germline V lookup: CDR1 SGHDN, CDR2 FVKESK.

Here the CDR3 reads CASSRELIYEQYF. CDR3 in DNA: TGTGCCAGCAGCCGGGAGTTAATCTACGAGCAGTACTTC. V and J are TRBV14 and TRBJ2-7, with a weak D call TRBD2 (5 bases). The germline gives CDR1 SGHDN, CDR2 FVKESK. V lost 4 bases and J lost 3, with 10 bases in between. The CDR3 loop spans 13 amino acids.

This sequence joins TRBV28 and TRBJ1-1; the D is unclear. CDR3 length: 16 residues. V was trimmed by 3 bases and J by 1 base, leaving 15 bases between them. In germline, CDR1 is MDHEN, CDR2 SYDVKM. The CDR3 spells CASSFPLGRGNTEAFF. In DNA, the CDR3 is TGTGCCAGCAGTTTCCCCTTGGGTCGTGGGAACACTGAAGCTTTCTTT.

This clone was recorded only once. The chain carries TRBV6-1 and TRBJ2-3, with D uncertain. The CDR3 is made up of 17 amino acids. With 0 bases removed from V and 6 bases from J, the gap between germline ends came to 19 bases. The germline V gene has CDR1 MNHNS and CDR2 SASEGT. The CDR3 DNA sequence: TGTGCCAGCAGTGAAGCGAAAGTCCTAGTATTCGCGGATACGCAGTATTTT. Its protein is CASSEAKVLVFADTQYF.

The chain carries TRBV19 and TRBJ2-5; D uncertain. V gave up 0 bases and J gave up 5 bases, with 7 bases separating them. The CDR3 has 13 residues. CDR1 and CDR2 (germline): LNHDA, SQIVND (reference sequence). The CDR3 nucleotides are TGTGCCAGTAGTATAGACAGCGATGAGACCCAGTACTTC. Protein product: CASSIDSDETQYF.

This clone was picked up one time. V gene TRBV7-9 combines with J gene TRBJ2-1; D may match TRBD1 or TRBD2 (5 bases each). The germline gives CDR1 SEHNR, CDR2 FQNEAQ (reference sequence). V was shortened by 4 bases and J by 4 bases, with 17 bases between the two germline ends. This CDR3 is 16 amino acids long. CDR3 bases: TGTGCCAGCAGCTCCAGGGACCTCTCGGGTTACAATGAGCAGTTCTTC. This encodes CASSSRDLSGYNEQFF.

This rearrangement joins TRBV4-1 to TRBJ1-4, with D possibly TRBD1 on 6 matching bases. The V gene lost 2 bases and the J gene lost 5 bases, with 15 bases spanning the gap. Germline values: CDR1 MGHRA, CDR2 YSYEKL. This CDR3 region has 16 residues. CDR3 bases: TGCGCCAGCAGCCAAAGCGTGAGGGGGTTAAATGAAAAACTGTTTTTT. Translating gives CASSQSVRGLNEKLFF.

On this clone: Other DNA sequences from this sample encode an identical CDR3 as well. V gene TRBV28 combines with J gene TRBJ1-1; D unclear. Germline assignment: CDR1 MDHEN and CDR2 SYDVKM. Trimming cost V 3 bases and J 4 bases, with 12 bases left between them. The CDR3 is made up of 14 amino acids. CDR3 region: CASSLLRLGTEAFF. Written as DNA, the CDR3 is TGTGCCAGCAGTTTGCTCCGCCTCGGCACTGAAGCTTTCTTT.

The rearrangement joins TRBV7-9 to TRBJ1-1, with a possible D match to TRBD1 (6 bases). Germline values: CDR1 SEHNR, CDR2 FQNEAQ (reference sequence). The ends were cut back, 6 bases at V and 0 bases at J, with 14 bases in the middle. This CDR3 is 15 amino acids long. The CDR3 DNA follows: TGTGCCAGCAGATTTGACAGGACCATGAACACTGAAGCTTTCTTT. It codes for CASRFDRTMNTEAFF.

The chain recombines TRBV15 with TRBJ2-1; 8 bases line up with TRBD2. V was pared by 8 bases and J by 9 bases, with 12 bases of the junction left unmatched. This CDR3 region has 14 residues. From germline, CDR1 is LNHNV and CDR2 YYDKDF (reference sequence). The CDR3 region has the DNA TGTGCCACCGCCGGGAGGGATTATAGTGGTGAGCAGTTCTTC. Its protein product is CATAGRDYSGEQFF.

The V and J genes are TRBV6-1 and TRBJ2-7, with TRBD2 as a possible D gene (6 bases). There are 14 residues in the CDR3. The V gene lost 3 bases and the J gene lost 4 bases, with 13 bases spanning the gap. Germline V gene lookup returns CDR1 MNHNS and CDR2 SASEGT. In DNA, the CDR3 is TGTGCCAGCAGTGATTCTGGGGGGATTTACGAGCAGTACTTC. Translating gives CASSDSGGIYEQYF.

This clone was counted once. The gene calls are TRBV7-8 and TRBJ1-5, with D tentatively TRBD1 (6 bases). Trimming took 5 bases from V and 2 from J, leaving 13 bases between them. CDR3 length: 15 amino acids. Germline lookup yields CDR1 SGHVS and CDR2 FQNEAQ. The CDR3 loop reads CASSLGGIGNQPQHF. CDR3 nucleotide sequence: TGTGCCAGCAGCCTAGGGGGAATTGGCAATCAGCCCCAGCATTTT.

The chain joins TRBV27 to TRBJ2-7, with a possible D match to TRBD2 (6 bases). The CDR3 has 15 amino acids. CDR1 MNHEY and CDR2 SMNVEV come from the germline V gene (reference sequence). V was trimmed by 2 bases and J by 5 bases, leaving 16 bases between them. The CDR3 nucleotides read TGTGCCAGCAGTTTACTTGGGACTGCCAACAACGAGCAGTACTTC. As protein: CASSLLGTANNEQYF.

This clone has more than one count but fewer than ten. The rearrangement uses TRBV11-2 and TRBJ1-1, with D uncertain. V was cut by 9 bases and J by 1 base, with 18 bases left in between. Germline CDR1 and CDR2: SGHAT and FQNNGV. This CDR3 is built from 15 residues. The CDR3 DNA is TGTGCCAGTATGAACAGTCCACGGGGGAACACTGAAGCTTTCTTT. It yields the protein CASMNSPRGNTEAFF.

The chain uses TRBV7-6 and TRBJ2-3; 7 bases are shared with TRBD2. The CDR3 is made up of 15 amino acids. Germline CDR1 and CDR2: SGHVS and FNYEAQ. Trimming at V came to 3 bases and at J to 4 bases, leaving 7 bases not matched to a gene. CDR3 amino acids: CASSFSGGRPDTQYF. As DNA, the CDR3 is TGTGCCAGCAGCTTTTCCGGGGGGAGGCCAGATACGCAGTATTTT.

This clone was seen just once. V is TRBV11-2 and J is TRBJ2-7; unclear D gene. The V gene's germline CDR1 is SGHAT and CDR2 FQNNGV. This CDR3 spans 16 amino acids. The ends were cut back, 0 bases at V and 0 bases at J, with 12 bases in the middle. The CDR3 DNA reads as TGTGCCAGCAGCTTAGAGAACAGCCTTAGCTCCTACGAGCAGTACTTC. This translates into CASSLENSLSSYEQYF.

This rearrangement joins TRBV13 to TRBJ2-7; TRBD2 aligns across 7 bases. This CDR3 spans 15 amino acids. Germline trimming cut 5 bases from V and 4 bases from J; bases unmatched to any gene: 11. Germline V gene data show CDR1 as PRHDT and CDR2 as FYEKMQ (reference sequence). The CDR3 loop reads CASSQNGGKRYEQYF. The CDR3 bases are TGTGCCAGCAGCCAAAACGGGGGGAAGAGGTACGAGCAGTACTTC.

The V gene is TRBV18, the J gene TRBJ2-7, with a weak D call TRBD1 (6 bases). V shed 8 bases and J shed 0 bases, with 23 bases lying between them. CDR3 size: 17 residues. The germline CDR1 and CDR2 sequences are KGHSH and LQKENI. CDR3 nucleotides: TGTGCCAGCCCAAAGGACAGTCAAAGCGGTAGCTCCTACGAGCAGTACTTC. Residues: CASPKDSQSGSSYEQYF.

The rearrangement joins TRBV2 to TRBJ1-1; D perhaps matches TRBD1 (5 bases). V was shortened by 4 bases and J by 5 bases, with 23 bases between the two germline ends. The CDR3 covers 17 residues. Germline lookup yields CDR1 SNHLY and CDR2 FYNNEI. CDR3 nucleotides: TGTGCCAGCAGTGTTTCACTCCTCTTCGCAGAGGGGACTGAAGCTTTCTTT. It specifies CASSVSLLFAEGTEAFF. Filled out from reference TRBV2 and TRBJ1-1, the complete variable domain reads EPEVTQTPSHQVTQMGQEVILRCVPISNHLYFYWYRQILGQKVEFLVSFYNNEISEKSEIFDDQFSVERPDGSNFTLKIRSTKLEDSAMYFCASSVSLLFAEGTEAFFGQGTRLTVV.

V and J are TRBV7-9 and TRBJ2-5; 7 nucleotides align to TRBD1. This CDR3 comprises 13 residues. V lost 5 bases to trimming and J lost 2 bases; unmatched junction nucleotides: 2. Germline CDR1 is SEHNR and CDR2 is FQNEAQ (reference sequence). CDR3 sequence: CASSGDRQETQYF. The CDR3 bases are TGTGCCAGCAGCGGGGACAGACAAGAGACCCAGTACTTC.

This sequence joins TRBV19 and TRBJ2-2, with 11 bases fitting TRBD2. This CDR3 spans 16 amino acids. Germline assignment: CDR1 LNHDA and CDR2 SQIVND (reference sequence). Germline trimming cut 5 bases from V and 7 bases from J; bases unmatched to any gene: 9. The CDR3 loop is CASSLLAGGPIGELFF. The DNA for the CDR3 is TGTGCCAGTAGTCTATTAGCGGGAGGGCCGATCGGGGAGCTGTTTTTT.